Following are 20 T cell receptor beta chains from one sample sequenced in a study of T cells in Graves' hyperthyroidism and ophthalmopathy. TCR beta CDR3 region amplification was performed from RNA transcripts. The study used the HTBI primer set for a first-round RT-PCR of the TCR CDR3. One entry per CDR3 protein results from TCRdb running MiXCR on the multiplex PCR reads. There are a few hundred thousand distinct CDR3 sequences in the sample; around 13% occur only once, and 4.5% to 6% lies in the top ten. Specimen: blood. These receptors were collected from a woman in her 30s with Graves' hyperthyroidism that later progressed to Graves' ophthalmopathy.

This chain's CDR3 is CASSGGRGGSNEQFF. CDR3 nucleotide sequence: TGTGCCAGCAGTGGGGGCAGGGGGGGCTCCAATGAGCAGTTCTTC. The chain recombines TRBV6-1 with TRBJ2-1; D may correspond to TRBD1 or TRBD2 (7 bases each). Trimming cost V 4 bases and J 6 bases, with 16 bases left between them. Germline V gene data show CDR1 as MNHNS and CDR2 as SASEGT. The CDR3 runs to 15 residues.

In its sample, this clonotype was seen many times. V usage is TRBV28 and J usage is TRBJ2-5, with 7 bases matching TRBD1. V dropped 8 bases and J dropped 1; count of bases not matched to a gene: 1. Germline V gene lookup returns CDR1 MDHEN and CDR2 SYDVKM. The length of the CDR3 is 12 residues. Here the CDR3 reads CASGTVQETQYF. CDR3 DNA sequence: TGTGCCAGCGGGACAGTCCAAGAGACCCAGTACTTC.

This clonotype was seen a few times. This chain connects TRBV30 to TRBJ1-6; the D is unclear. The CDR3 is 11 amino acids. CDR1 GTSNPN and CDR2 SVGIG come from the germline V gene (reference sequence). V was pared by 6 bases and J by 7 bases, with 7 bases between. The CDR3 DNA is TGTGCCTGTCGGATAAATTCACCCCTCCACTTT. This translates into CACRINSPLHF.

A few counts support this clonotype. The chain has TRBV9 and TRBJ2-7; D not resolved. The V gene lost 0 bases and the J gene lost 1 base, with 8 bases spanning the gap. The CDR3 has 14 amino acids. Germline CDR1 SGDLS, CDR2 YYNGEE. The CDR3 region is CASSVGVISYEQYF. DNA of the CDR3: TGTGCCAGCAGCGTAGGTGTCATTTCCTACGAGCAGTACTTC.

This clonotype was picked up a small number of times. Here the CDR3 reads CASSEDRAYGYTF. CDR3 DNA sequence: TGCGCCAGCAGCGAGGACAGGGCCTATGGCTACACCTTC. The J gene is TRBJ1-2, the V gene TRBV5-1; 8 nucleotides match TRBD1. The germline CDR1 and CDR2 sequences are SGHRS and YFSETQ. The CDR3 runs 13 residues. J lost 4 bases, V lost 4 bases, and 3 bases had no gene match.

This clonotype occurred a few times. V and J are TRBV9 and TRBJ2-3; no firm D call. The CDR3 covers 14 residues. Germline CDR1 reads SGDLS; CDR2 reads YYNGEE. V lost 0 bases and J lost 2, with 7 bases in between. The CDR3 loop reads CASSVARITDTQYF. The DNA for the CDR3 is TGTGCCAGCAGCGTAGCCCGGATCACAGATACGCAGTATTTT.

Ten or more counts support this clonotype. The V and J genes are TRBV2 and TRBJ2-6, with no clear D. The CDR3 length is 19 residues. CDR1 is SNHLY, CDR2 FYNNEI, per germline. V dropped 4 bases and J dropped 1 base, with 20 bases sitting between them. The CDR3 here is CASSVGSRYTSSGANVLTF. DNA of the CDR3: TGTGCCAGCAGTGTGGGTAGTAGGTACACCTCTTCTGGGGCCAACGTCCTGACTTTC.

This clonotype has just one count. The rearrangement uses TRBV14 and TRBJ2-1; D might be TRBD2 (5 bases). V was clipped by 5 bases and J by 6 bases, with 11 bases between them. This CDR3 is 13 amino acids long. Germline loops: CDR1 SGHDN, CDR2 FVKESK. CDR3 in amino acids: CASSFVALNEQFF. As DNA, the CDR3 is TGTGCCAGCAGCTTCGTAGCGCTCAATGAGCAGTTCTTC.

The genes are TRBV5-1 and TRBJ1-1; 9 nucleotides match TRBD1. CDR3 size: 16 residues. Germline V lookup: CDR1 SGHRS, CDR2 YFSETQ. After removal of 4 bases from V and 0 bases from J, the junction contained 7 bases not matched to a gene. In nucleotides, the CDR3 is TGCGCCAGCAGCGATGGACAGGGGTACATGAACACTGAAGCTTTCTTT. This translates into CASSDGQGYMNTEAFF.

In its sample, this clonotype was seen many times. This chain connects TRBV7-8 to TRBJ1-2; TRBD1 matches 11 bases. V was clipped by 6 bases and J by 8 bases; unmatched bases: 11. The CDR3 loop spans 15 amino acids. CDR1 is SGHVS and CDR2 is FQNEAQ in the germline V gene. CDR3 amino acids: CASSRRDRGTGGYTF. The CDR3 coding sequence is TGTGCCAGCAGTCGCCGGGACAGGGGGACGGGAGGCTACACCTTC.

This clonotype came up a few times. The CDR3 coding sequence is TGTGCCAGTAGTATAGGGGCGAGGTTCACGGAGACCCAGTACTTC. Protein product: CASSIGARFTETQYF. V gene TRBV19 combines with J gene TRBJ2-5; no clear D gene. Trimming shortened V by 1 base and J by 5 bases, and 14 bases separated the two germline ends. The CDR3 loop spans 15 amino acids. CDR1 and CDR2 (germline): LNHDA, SQIVND (reference sequence). The whole variable domain, remainder taken from reference TRBV19 and TRBJ2-5, is DGGITQSPKYLFRKEGQNVTLSCEQNLNHDAMYWYRQDPGQGLRLIYYSQIVNDFQKGDIAEGYSVSREKKESFPLTVTSAQKNPTAFYLCASSIGARFTETQYFGPGTRLLVL.

This clonotype showed up just a few times. This chain uses TRBV25-1 with TRBJ2-1; perhaps TRBD1 as D (5 bases). The V gene lost 10 bases and the J gene lost 4 bases, with 17 bases spanning the gap. Germline assignment: CDR1 MGHDK and CDR2 SYGVNS. The CDR3 has 14 residues. CDR3: CATQDATVYNEQFF. CDR3 coding DNA: TGTGCCACCCAGGATGCGACAGTATACAATGAGCAGTTCTTC.

This clonotype came up a few times. CDR3 bases: TGCAGCGTTTTAATGAACACTGAAGCTTTCTTT. Translating gives CSVLMNTEAFF. The V call is TRBV29-1, the J call TRBJ1-1; D gene uncertain. This CDR3 has 11 residues. V lost 5 bases and J lost 0, with 4 bases in between. Germline assignment: CDR1 SQVTM and CDR2 ANQGSEA.

This clonotype was detected only a few times. V and J are TRBV11-2 and TRBJ2-2; D might be TRBD1 or TRBD2, each matching 5 bases. CDR1 SGHAT and CDR2 FQNNGV come from the germline V gene. CDR3 length equals 14 residues. Trimming removed 3 bases at V and 6 bases at J, with 11 bases between. CDR3 region: CASSLPGTAGELFF. In nucleotides, the CDR3 is TGTGCCAGCAGCTTGCCGGGGACCGCCGGGGAGCTGTTTTTT. Combining the CDR3 with reference TRBV11-2 and TRBJ2-2 gives the whole variable domain EAGVAQSPRYKIIEKRQSVAFWCNPISGHATLYWYQQILGQGPKLLIQFQNNGVVDDSQLPKDRFSAERLKGVDSTLKIQPAKLEDSAVYLCASSLPGTAGELFFGEGSRLTVL.

Only a few counts were recorded for this clonotype. The chain has TRBV9 and TRBJ2-7; TRBD2 aligns across 12 bases. There are 15 residues in the CDR3. V lost 4 bases, J lost 2 bases, and 4 bases stayed unmatched. In germline, CDR1 is SGDLS, CDR2 YYNGEE. The CDR3 sequence: CASSSGTSGPYEQYF. The CDR3 DNA follows: TGTGCCAGCAGCTCCGGGACTAGCGGGCCCTACGAGCAGTACTTC. Based on the CDR3 plus reference TRBV9 and TRBJ2-7, the full variable domain is DSGVTQTPKHLITATGQRVTLRCSPRSGDLSVYWYQQSLDQGLQFLIQYYNGEERAKGNILERFSAQQFPDLHSELNLSSLELGDSALYFCASSSGTSGPYEQYFGPGTRLTVT.

Ten or more counts support this clonotype. The rearrangement joins TRBV10-3 to TRBJ1-1; no definite D call. The CDR3 loop spans 15 amino acids. Between the trimmed V and J ends, which lost 7 bases and 0 bases, there was a span of 15 bases. Germline CDR1 and CDR2: ENHRY and SYGVKD. The CDR3 DNA reads TGTGCCATCATCCAGGACCTCAGTATGAACACTGAAGCTTTCTTT. Its protein is CAIIQDLSMNTEAFF.

This clonotype has ten or more counts. The chain combines TRBV15 with TRBJ2-3; 13 bases match TRBD2. The ends lost 1 base at V and 1 base at J; junction bases unmatched: 11. CDR1 LNHNV and CDR2 YYDKDF come from the germline V gene (reference sequence). The length of the CDR3 is 20 residues. The CDR3 spells CATSRGGRTSGRGGTDTQYF. CDR3 in DNA: TGTGCCACCAGCAGAGGAGGGAGGACTAGCGGGAGAGGGGGCACAGATACGCAGTATTTT. The entire variable domain, with the rest obtained from reference TRBV15 and TRBJ2-3, is as follows: DAMVIQNPRYQVTQFGKPVTLSCSQTLNHNVMYWYQQKSSQAPKLLFHYYDKDFNNEADTPDNFQSRRPNTSFCFLDIRSPGLGDTAMYLCATSRGGRTSGRGGTDTQYFGPGTRLTVL.

This clonotype was counted between two and nine times. The rearrangement uses TRBV18 and TRBJ2-7; 9 nucleotides agree with TRBD2. With 8 bases clipped from V and 5 bases from J, the junction kept 13 bases outside the gene matches. The germline V gene encodes CDR1 KGHSH and CDR2 LQKENI. This CDR3 is 15 amino acids long. CDR3 bases: TGTGCCAGCAGCCCGACGGTGGGCGGGAGGGACGAGCAGTACTTC. Its protein product is CASSPTVGGRDEQYF.

This clonotype was counted at least ten times. V usage is TRBV6-1 and J usage is TRBJ2-1; D gene uncertain. Germline V CDR1 and CDR2: MNHNS, SASEGT. Trimming shortened V by 6 bases and J by 10 bases, and 19 bases separated the two germline ends. The CDR3 spans 14 residues. The CDR3 DNA reads TGTGCCAGCAGCCACGGCCCCCTTGACATAGAGCAGTTCTTC. Amino acids: CASSHGPLDIEQFF.

The gene calls are TRBV4-3 and TRBJ2-3, with TRBD2 as a possible D gene (5 bases). This CDR3 region has 17 residues. V lost 2 bases to trimming and J lost 1 base, with 16 bases between them. CDR1 LGHNA and CDR2 YSLEER come from the germline V gene. The chain's CDR3 is CASSQLYPGGRTDTQYF. In nucleotides, the CDR3 is TGCGCCAGCAGCCAACTTTATCCGGGCGGGCGCACAGATACGCAGTATTTT.